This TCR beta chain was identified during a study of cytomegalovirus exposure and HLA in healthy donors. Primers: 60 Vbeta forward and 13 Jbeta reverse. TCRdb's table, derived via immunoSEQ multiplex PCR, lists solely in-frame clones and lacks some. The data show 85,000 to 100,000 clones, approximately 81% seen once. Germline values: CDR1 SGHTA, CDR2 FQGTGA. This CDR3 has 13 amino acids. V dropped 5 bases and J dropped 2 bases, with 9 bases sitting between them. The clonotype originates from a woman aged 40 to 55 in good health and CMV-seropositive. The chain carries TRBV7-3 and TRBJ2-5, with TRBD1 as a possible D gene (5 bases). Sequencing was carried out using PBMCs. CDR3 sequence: CASSATVQETQYF. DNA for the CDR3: TGTGCCAGCAGCGCGACAGTACAAGAGACCCAGTACTTC. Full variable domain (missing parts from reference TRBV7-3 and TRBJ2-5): GAGVSQTPSNKVTEKGKYVELRCDPISGHTALYWYRQSLGQGPEFLIYFQGTGAADDSGLPNDRFFAVRPEGSVSTLKIQRTERGDSAVYLCASSATVQETQYFGPGTRLLVL.